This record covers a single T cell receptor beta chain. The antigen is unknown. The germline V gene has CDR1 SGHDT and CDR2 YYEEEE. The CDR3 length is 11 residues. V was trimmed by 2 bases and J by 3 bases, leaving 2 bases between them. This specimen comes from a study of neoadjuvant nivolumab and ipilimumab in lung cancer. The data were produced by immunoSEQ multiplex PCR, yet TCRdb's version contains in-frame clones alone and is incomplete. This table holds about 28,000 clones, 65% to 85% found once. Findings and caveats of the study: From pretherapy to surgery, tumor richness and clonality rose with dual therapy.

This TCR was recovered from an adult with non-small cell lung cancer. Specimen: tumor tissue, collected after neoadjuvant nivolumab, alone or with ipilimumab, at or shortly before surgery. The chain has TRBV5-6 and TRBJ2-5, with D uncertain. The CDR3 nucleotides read TGTGCCAGCAGCTTAGAAGAGACCCAGTACTTC. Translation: CASSLEETQYF.